One and the same sample provided the 22 T cell receptor beta chains below, sequenced in a study of blood T cell repertoires in COVID-19. Repertoires were generated with immunoSEQ multiplex PCR, while TCRdb's copy carries only in-frame clones and drops some. This sample has 100,000 to 150,000 clones, with roughly 85% found just once. The specimen sequenced was peripheral blood. Receptors were obtained from a woman aged 80 or over with COVID-19, enrolled during active disease.

This chain links TRBV7-9 with TRBJ1-1; D remains unclear. This CDR3 contains 11 residues. V shed 5 bases and J shed 5 bases, with 6 bases lying between them. Germline V gene lookup returns CDR1 SEHNR and CDR2 FQNEAQ (reference sequence). The CDR3 reads CASSLTTEAFF. The CDR3, as DNA: TGTGCCAGCAGCCTAACGACTGAAGCTTTCTTT.

This chain connects TRBV19 to TRBJ2-6; possibly TRBD2 for D (7 bases). Germline CDR1 reads LNHDA; CDR2 reads SQIVND (reference sequence). The CDR3 spans 16 residues. V shed 5 bases and J shed 3 bases, with 14 bases lying between them. The CDR3 protein is CASSARGGVGANVLTF. The CDR3 region has the DNA TGTGCCAGTAGTGCGAGGGGGGGAGTTGGGGCCAACGTCCTGACTTTC.

This chain connects TRBV7-3 to TRBJ2-3, with D possibly matching TRBD1 (6 bases). Germline V gives CDR1 SGHTA, CDR2 FQGTGA. CDR3 length: 16 residues. V was cut by 0 bases and J by 2 bases, with 12 bases left in between. The CDR3 DNA reads TGTGCCAGCAGCTTAACGCCCCAGGGGATCACAGATACGCAGTATTTT. Protein sequence: CASSLTPQGITDTQYF.

CDR3 nucleotides: TGTGCCAGCAGTCCAAGACAGGGCCTCTCTGGGGCCAACGTCCTGACTTTC. Translating it yields CASSPRQGLSGANVLTF. V gene TRBV6-6 combines with J gene TRBJ2-6; 7 bases line up with TRBD1. CDR1 is MNHNY and CDR2 is SVGAGI in the germline V gene (reference sequence). The length of the CDR3 is 17 residues. J gave up 0 bases and V 5 bases, and 7 bases lay outside the gene matches.

The sample holds one count of this clone. At one end, the junction sequence differs from germline, possibly due to a read error. This sequence joins TRBV5-6 and TRBJ2-2; D remains ambiguous. The germline CDR1 and CDR2 sequences are SGHDT and YYEEEE. This CDR3 spans 12 amino acids. The CDR3 is CASSFDTRELFF. CDR3 DNA: TGTGCCAGCAGCTTTGACACCAGGGAGCTGTTTTTT.

The rearrangement uses TRBV5-8 and TRBJ1-2, with 8 bases lining up with TRBD1. Germline V gene data show CDR1 as SGHTS and CDR2 as YDEGEE. The CDR3 consists of 14 residues. V was clipped by 7 bases and J by 0 bases; unmatched bases: 5. As DNA, the CDR3 is TGTGCCAGCGGCAGGGGGCGGGCTAACTATGGCTACACCTTC. Residues: CASGRGRANYGYTF.

This clone was counted only a few times. The rearrangement links TRBV27 to TRBJ2-7; the D gene is possibly TRBD1 (5 bases). The length of the CDR3 is 14 residues. The V end lost 3 bases, the J end lost 5 bases, and 14 bases lay between the germline ends. The V gene's germline CDR1 is MNHEY and CDR2 SMNVEV (reference sequence). The chain's CDR3 is CASSFKGSGNEQYF. The CDR3 coding sequence is TGTGCCAGCAGTTTTAAGGGTTCAGGGAACGAGCAGTACTTC.

The V call is TRBV28, the J call TRBJ1-3, with TRBD1 as a possible D gene (5 bases). Trimming took off 4 bases at V and 5 bases at J, with 15 bases between the two ends. Germline-derived CDR1 and CDR2 are MDHEN and SYDVKM. This CDR3 is built from 15 residues. The CDR3 reads CASSSWQGYRNTIYF. The CDR3 DNA follows: TGTGCCAGCAGTTCCTGGCAGGGATATAGAAACACCATATATTTT.

J is TRBJ2-5 and V is TRBV5-1, with 7 bases matching TRBD2. Germline-derived CDR1 and CDR2 are SGHRS and YFSETQ. V gave up 4 bases and J gave up 1 base; unmatched junction bases: 4. CDR3 size: 14 residues. The CDR3 coding sequence is TGCGCCAGCAGCGGGGGGGATATCCAAGAGACCCAGTACTTC. It is translated as CASSGGDIQETQYF.

V usage is TRBV6-5 and J usage is TRBJ1-2; a weak D match, TRBD1 (5 bases). The CDR3 sequence is 13 residues long. Trimming stripped 6 bases from V and 4 bases from J, with 12 bases between. In germline, CDR1 is MNHEY, CDR2 SVGAGI. DNA for the CDR3: TGTGCCAGCAGAGTCCCAGGGTCCTATGGCTACACCTTC. It encodes CASRVPGSYGYTF.

The genes are TRBV18 and TRBJ1-6; no clear D. The V end lost 3 bases, the J end lost 0 bases, and 9 bases lay between the germline ends. The germline gives CDR1 KGHSH, CDR2 LQKENI. The CDR3 is 16 amino acids. The DNA of the CDR3 is TGTGCCAGCTCACCGGCGGCCAGCTCCTATAATTCACCCCTCCACTTT. It translates to CASSPAASSYNSPLHF.

The sample holds a few counts of this clone. Relative to the germline gene, one junction end is altered; a read error may explain this. This rearrangement joins TRBV19 to TRBJ1-1; possible D gene TRBD1, 5 bases. The CDR3 loop spans 13 amino acids. In germline, CDR1 is LNHDA, CDR2 SQIVND (reference sequence). The CDR3 loop reads CASSIQGPAGFLF. CDR3 coding DNA: TGTGCCAGTAGTATTCAAGGCCCAGCAGGGTTCCTCTTT.

The chain links TRBV7-2 to TRBJ2-3; D ambiguous. V was trimmed by 6 bases and J by 5 bases, leaving 6 bases between them. The CDR3 sequence is 11 residues long. Germline V gives CDR1 SGHTA, CDR2 FQGNSA. CDR3 sequence reads: CASSFKDTQYF. The CDR3 DNA follows: TGTGCCAGCAGTTTTAAAGATACGCAGTATTTT.

The genes are TRBV4-2 and TRBJ2-2; TRBD2 aligns across 12 bases. The CDR3 covers 17 residues. Germline V gene sequence: CDR1 LGHNA, CDR2 YNFKEQ. The ends lost 0 bases at V and 5 bases at J; junction bases unmatched: 4. This CDR3 is CASSQENLAGGTGELFF. CDR3 coding DNA: TGTGCCAGCAGCCAAGAAAACCTAGCGGGAGGGACCGGGGAGCTGTTTTTT.

The gene calls are TRBV11-2 and TRBJ2-1; the D gene is possibly TRBD1 (6 bases). This CDR3 region has 13 residues. V shed 4 bases and J shed 9 bases, with 13 bases lying between them. Germline V gene lookup returns CDR1 SGHAT and CDR2 FQNNGV. The CDR3 here is CASSSHRAPEQFF. The CDR3, as DNA: TGTGCCAGCAGCTCCCACAGGGCCCCTGAGCAGTTCTTC.

The CDR3 protein is CASSIVGGSYTGELFF. The DNA of the CDR3 is TGTGCCAGTAGTATAGTGGGAGGGAGTTACACCGGGGAGCTGTTTTTT. This chain connects TRBV19 to TRBJ2-2; TRBD2 matches at 7 bases. CDR1 is LNHDA and CDR2 is SQIVND in the germline V gene (reference sequence). The CDR3 totals 16 residues. Unmatched junction bases numbered 5, after V lost 1 base and J lost 3 bases.

The chain has TRBV6-2 or TRBV6-3 and TRBJ2-3; TRBD1 might be the D (6 bases). The CDR3 runs 18 residues. CDR1 is MNHEY, CDR2 SVGEGT, per germline. V was trimmed by 5 bases and J by 2 bases, leaving 23 bases between them. DNA of the CDR3: TGTGCCAGCAGTCCGAAGGGGACGGGGACACCTAACACAGATACGCAGTATTTT. This gives the protein CASSPKGTGTPNTDTQYF.

This chain uses TRBV28 with TRBJ1-1; the D gene is possibly TRBD1 (5 bases). Germline loops: CDR1 MDHEN, CDR2 SYDVKM. The CDR3 is made up of 12 amino acids. V lost 7 bases and J 0 bases, leaving 6 bases between the germline ends. The chain's CDR3 is CASKDMNTEAFF. The CDR3, as DNA: TGTGCCAGCAAGGACATGAACACTGAAGCTTTCTTT.

The chain employs TRBV7-9 and TRBJ2-3; possible D gene TRBD2, 5 bases. The CDR3 has 16 amino acids. The V gene lost 6 bases and the J gene lost 3 bases, with 19 bases spanning the gap. Germline CDR1 and CDR2: SEHNR and FQNEAQ (reference sequence). The CDR3 nucleotides read TGTGCCAGCAGGCATAGTGTCGGGGAAGGAACAGATACGCAGTATTTT. Translated: CASRHSVGEGTDTQYF. The whole variable domain, remainder taken from reference TRBV7-9 and TRBJ2-3, is DTGVSQNPRHKITKRGQNVTFRCDPISEHNRLYWYRQTLGQGPEFLTYFQNEAQLEKSRLLSDRFSAERPKGSFSTLEIQRTEQGDSAMYLCASRHSVGEGTDTQYFGPGTRLTVL.

This chain links TRBV18 with TRBJ1-2; TRBD1 matches 8 bases. CDR3 length: 15 amino acids. The germline V gene has CDR1 KGHSH and CDR2 LQKENI. V gave up 4 bases and J gave up 2 bases; unmatched junction bases: 6. The DNA of the CDR3 is TGTGCCAGCTCACTTGACAGGGGTCAGAACTATGGCTACACCTTC. Translated: CASSLDRGQNYGYTF.

The chain recombines TRBV5-1 with TRBJ2-1; 8 bases map to TRBD2. J lost 2 bases, V lost 0 bases, and 1 base had no gene match. The CDR3 sequence is 15 residues long. Germline V lookup: CDR1 SGHRS, CDR2 YFSETQ. In DNA, the CDR3 is TGCGCCAGCAGCTTGGAAGCGGGAGCCTACAATGAGCAGTTCTTC. This sequence encodes CASSLEAGAYNEQFF.

The CDR3 here is CASSRVMGGGQETQYF. The CDR3 DNA sequence: TGCGCCAGCAGCCGCGTGATGGGGGGTGGGCAAGAGACCCAGTACTTC. The rearrangement uses TRBV5-1 and TRBJ2-5, with D perhaps matching TRBD2 (6 bases). Deletions cut 4 bases from V and 2 bases from J, with 18 bases between. CDR1 SGHRS and CDR2 YFSETQ come from the germline V gene. The CDR3 has 16 amino acids.